This T cell receptor beta chain was observed in a study of blood T cell repertoires in COVID-19 (TCRdb year 2020). About the full investigation: Samples covering the acute and convalescent phases of COVID-19 were provided by collaborators in the United States, Italy and Spain. HLA class I and class II types, where available, came from metadata supplied by the sample provider rather than from assay-based typing. Sample metadata almost always included a de-identified subject ID, COVID-19 status, age in years and sex. The prospective study material was composed of cDNA or gDNA derived from T cells, B-cell-depleted T cells, or PBMCs. Samples were obtained from the ongoing ImmuneRACE study (first 160 participants) and from 1,254 subjects provided by 6 global collaborators. A freely available public database, intended as a resource for researchers studying the immune response to SARS-CoV-2, is where the repertoires were released. Deeply sampled blood TCRbeta repertoires from subjects exposed to, actively infected with, or recovered from COVID-19 were included in the dataset.

At one collaborating source in Seattle, patients were enrolled during active infection and were followed longitudinally through the course of disease. Collaborating institutions collected whole blood in K2EDTA tubes following their own protocols. For TCRbeta analysis, collaborators shipped samples as frozen whole blood, isolated PBMCs, or DNA extracted from either of those sample types. Deletion took 3 bases off V and 10 bases off J, with a span of 18 bases between the germline ends. Including cysteine and phenylalanine, the CDR3 has 14 amino acids. Kept here is only the CDR3 DNA, which spans 42 bases and is read in frame from base 1. Per the germline V gene, MGHDK is the CDR1 and SYGVNS is the CDR2. TCRbeta CDR3 regions were amplified from genomic DNA by means of the immunoSEQ Assay, a bias-controlled multiplex PCR. Per the authors' processing: Nucleated cell counts per sample were estimated from amplification of reference gene primers within the assay. To quantify the absolute abundance of each unique TCRbeta CDR3 rearrangement, sequence reads were collapsed and filtered. For each sample, productive Simpson clonality was calculated as the square root of Simpson's diversity index across productive rearrangements. Not all clones reach the TCRdb copy of this immuneACCESS table, which keeps in-frame sequences only. Checked studies attribute under half of the gap to unresolved V genes and leave the rest unexplained. From that table come the V and J calls and clone size; the DNA was used to work out D and trimming. This sample is represented by roughly 350,000 clones; about 87% of them were singletons. The ten most abundant clones make up more than 9% of the sample.

Many counts were recorded for this clone. Its antigen is currently not known. No base quality information exists; no much larger clone differs at one position. General findings and caveats noted by the study authors: Clinical and demographic metadata were provided uncurated, with the amount varying by source and participant.

The sequenced sample consisted of peripheral blood. Recombination joined TRBV25-1 with TRBJ1-1; TRBD1 might be the D gene, on 5 matching bases. The clonotype was recovered from a woman aged 25 to 45 with COVID-19, enrolled during active disease. The nucleotide sequence is given as TGTGCCAGCAGTGAGGTAGGGGTGGAGAGAGGAGCTTTCTTT. Translation gives CASSEVGVERGAFF. Extended through the reference TRBV25-1 and TRBJ1-1 proteins, this CDR3 yields the full variable domain: EADIYQTPRYLVIGTGKKITLECSQTMGHDKMYWYQQDPGMELHLIHYSYGVNSTEKGDLSSESTVSRIRTEHFPLTLESARPSHTSQYLCASSEVGVERGAFFGQGTRLTVV.